The clone carrying this T cell receptor beta chain was seen a handful of times. TCRdb re-derived calls from the 5' RACE reads in MiXCR, one entry per CDR3 protein. The sample lists about 250,000 distinct CDR3 sequences; roughly 15% were seen once. Germline-derived CDR1 and CDR2 are MRHNA and SNTAGT. V shed 1 base, J shed 16 bases, and the junction held 10 bases outside the gene matches. The CDR3 length is 13 residues. The data were obtained in a study of T-cell memory formation after mild COVID-19. The TCR comes from an adult woman who had mild COVID-19 (a few samples of this study predate the infection). Cell type and time point are not known. The sequenced sample consisted of PBMCs or a T cell subset sorted from them (not recorded which). The rearrangement joins TRBV6-4 to TRBJ2-1; 7 bases are a match to TRBD2. In DNA, the CDR3 is TGTGCCAGCAGTGACTTCCCCCGCGGGAGTCGATTCTTC. Translated: CASSDFPRGSRFF.